This T cell receptor beta chain was identified in a study of beta chain features in type 1 diabetes. Across the whole study: Healthy donors and patients had similar age, gender and cell yields. Across every sample, 100 million to 130 million sorted cells were examined in total.

This clone has at least ten counts. Its target is unknown. The entirety of the isolated RNA underwent reverse transcription, so expressed TCRB transcripts were sequenced. Here immunoSEQ multiplex PCR was the method, and the copy in TCRdb shows in-frame clones only, minus some. The table lists 240,000 or so clones, 25% to 35% of them singletons, with 4% in the top ten. Germline V lookup: CDR1 SNHLY, CDR2 FYNNEI. The trim removed 8 bases at V and 1 base at J, leaving 1 base unmatched. The CDR3 length is 13 residues. Notes on the study in general: Within each of all four CD4+ subsets, Type 1 diabetes patients had TCRB CDR3s that were moderately but significantly shorter.

The authors sorted CD4+ naive, central memory, regulatory and stem cell-like memory cells via CD45RO/CCR7/CD25/CD127/CD95/CD27. Sequenced input: central memory CD4+ T cells from blood. The TCR sequence derives from a man aged 25-45 years in good health. The genes are TRBV2 and TRBJ2-3, with TRBD2 matching 9 bases. CDR3 region: CASASGGTDTQYF. The CDR3 bases are TGTGCCAGCGCTAGCGGGGGCACAGATACGCAGTATTTT.